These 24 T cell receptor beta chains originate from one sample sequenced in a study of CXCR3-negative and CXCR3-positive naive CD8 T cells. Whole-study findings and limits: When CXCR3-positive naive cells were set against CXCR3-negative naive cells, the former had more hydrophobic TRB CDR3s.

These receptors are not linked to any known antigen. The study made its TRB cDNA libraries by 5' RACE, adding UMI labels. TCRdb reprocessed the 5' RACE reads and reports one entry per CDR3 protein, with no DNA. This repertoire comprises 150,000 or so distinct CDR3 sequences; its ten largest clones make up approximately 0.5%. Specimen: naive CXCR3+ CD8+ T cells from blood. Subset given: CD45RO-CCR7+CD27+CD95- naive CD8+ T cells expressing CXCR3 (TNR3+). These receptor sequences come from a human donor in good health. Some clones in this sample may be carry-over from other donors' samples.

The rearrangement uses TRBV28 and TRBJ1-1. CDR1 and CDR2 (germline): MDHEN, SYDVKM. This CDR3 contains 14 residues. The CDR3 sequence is CASSLSAGSTEAFF.

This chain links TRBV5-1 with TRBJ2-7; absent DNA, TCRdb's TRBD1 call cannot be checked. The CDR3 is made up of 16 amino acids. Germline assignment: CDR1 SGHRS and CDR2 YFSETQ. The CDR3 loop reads CARSLISQVPYYEQYF.

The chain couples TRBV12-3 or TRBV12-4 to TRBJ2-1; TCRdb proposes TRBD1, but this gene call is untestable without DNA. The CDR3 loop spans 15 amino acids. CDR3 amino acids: CASSLAGGPYNEQFF.

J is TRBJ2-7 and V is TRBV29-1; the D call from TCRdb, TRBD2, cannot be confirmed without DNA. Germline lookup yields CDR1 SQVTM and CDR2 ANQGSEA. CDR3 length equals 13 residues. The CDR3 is CSVVPSNTYEQYF.

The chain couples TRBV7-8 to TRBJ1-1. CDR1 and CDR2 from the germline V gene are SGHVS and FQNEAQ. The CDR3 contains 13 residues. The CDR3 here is CASSLRGNTEAFF.

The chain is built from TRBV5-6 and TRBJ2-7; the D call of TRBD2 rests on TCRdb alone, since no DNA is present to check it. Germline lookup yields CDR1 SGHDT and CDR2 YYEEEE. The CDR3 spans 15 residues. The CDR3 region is CASSLVRAIVFEQYF.

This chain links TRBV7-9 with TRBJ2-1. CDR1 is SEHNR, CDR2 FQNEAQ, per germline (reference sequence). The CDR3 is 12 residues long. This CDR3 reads CASSLDQTEQFF. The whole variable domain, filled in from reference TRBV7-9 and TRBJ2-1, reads DTGVSQNPRHKITKRGQNVTFRCDPISEHNRLYWYRQTLGQGPEFLTYFQNEAQLEKSRLLSDRFSAERPKGSFSTLEIQRTEQGDSAMYLCASSLDQTEQFFGPGTRLTVL.

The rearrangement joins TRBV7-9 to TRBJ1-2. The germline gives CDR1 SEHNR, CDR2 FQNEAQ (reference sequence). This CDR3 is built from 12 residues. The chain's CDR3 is CASSLYEDGYTF.

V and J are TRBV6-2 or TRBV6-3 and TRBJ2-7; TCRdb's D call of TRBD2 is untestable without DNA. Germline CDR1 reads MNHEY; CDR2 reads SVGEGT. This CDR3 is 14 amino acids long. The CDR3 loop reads CASTYWDSSYEQYF.

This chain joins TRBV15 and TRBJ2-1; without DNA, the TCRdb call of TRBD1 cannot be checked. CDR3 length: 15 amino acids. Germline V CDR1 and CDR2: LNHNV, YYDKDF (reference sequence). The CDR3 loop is CATSRTFGGYNEQFF.

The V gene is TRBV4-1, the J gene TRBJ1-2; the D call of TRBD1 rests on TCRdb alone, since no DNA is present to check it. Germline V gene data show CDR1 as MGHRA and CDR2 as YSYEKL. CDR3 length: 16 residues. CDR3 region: CASSQAGDSFNYGYTF.

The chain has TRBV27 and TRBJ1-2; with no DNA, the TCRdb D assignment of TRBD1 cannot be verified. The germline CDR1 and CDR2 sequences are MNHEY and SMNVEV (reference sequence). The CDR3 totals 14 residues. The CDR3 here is CASSPRQMNYGYTF.

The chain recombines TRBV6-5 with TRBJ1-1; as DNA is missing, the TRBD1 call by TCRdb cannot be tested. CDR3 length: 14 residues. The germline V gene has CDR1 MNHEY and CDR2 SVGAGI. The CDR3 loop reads CASSSPGDLTEAFF.

The chain's CDR3 is CASSSQREGSYNEQFF. The chain is built from TRBV11-2 and TRBJ2-1; TCRdb proposes TRBD2, but this gene call is untestable without DNA. CDR1 SGHAT and CDR2 FQNNGV come from the germline V gene. The CDR3 has 16 residues.

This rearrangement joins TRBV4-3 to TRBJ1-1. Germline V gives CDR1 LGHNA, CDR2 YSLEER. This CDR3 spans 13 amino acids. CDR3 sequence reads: CASSLWGGSEAFF.

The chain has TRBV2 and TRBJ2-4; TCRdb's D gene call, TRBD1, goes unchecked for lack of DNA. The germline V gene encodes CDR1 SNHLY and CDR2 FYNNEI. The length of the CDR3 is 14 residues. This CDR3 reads CASSGDRGRNIQYF.

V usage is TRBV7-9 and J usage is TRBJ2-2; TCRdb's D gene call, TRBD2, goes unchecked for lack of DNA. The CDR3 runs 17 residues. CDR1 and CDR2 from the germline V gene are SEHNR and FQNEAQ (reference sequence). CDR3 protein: CASSFASGAPNTGELFF.

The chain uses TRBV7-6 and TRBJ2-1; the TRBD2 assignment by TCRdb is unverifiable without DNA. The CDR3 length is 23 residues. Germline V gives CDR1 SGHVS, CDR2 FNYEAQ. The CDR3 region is CASSLEPGTQGPAGLSSYNEQFF.

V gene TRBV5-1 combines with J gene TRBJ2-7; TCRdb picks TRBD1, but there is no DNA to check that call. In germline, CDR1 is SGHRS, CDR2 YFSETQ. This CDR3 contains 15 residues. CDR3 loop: CASSLAGDLMVEQYF.

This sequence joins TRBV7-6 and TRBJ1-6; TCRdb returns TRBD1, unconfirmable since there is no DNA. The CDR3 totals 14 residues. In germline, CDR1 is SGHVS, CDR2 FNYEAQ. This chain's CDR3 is CASRRQGLNSPLHF.

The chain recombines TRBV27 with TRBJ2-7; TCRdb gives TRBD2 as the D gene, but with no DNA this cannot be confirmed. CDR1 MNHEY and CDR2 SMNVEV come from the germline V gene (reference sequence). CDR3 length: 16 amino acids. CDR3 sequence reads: CASSRTPGKGSYEQYF.

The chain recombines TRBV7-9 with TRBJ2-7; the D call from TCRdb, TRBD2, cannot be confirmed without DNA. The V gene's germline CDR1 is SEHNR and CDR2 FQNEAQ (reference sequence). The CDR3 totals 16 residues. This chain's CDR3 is CASSLVGGGPSYEQYF.

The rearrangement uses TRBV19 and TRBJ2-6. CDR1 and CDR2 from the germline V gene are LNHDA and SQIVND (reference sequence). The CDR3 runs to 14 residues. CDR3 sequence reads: CASSIGSGANVLTF.

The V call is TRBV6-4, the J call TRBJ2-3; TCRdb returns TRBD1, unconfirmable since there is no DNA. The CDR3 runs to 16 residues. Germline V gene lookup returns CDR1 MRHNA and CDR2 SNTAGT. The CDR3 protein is CASSDGAGDRADTQYF.